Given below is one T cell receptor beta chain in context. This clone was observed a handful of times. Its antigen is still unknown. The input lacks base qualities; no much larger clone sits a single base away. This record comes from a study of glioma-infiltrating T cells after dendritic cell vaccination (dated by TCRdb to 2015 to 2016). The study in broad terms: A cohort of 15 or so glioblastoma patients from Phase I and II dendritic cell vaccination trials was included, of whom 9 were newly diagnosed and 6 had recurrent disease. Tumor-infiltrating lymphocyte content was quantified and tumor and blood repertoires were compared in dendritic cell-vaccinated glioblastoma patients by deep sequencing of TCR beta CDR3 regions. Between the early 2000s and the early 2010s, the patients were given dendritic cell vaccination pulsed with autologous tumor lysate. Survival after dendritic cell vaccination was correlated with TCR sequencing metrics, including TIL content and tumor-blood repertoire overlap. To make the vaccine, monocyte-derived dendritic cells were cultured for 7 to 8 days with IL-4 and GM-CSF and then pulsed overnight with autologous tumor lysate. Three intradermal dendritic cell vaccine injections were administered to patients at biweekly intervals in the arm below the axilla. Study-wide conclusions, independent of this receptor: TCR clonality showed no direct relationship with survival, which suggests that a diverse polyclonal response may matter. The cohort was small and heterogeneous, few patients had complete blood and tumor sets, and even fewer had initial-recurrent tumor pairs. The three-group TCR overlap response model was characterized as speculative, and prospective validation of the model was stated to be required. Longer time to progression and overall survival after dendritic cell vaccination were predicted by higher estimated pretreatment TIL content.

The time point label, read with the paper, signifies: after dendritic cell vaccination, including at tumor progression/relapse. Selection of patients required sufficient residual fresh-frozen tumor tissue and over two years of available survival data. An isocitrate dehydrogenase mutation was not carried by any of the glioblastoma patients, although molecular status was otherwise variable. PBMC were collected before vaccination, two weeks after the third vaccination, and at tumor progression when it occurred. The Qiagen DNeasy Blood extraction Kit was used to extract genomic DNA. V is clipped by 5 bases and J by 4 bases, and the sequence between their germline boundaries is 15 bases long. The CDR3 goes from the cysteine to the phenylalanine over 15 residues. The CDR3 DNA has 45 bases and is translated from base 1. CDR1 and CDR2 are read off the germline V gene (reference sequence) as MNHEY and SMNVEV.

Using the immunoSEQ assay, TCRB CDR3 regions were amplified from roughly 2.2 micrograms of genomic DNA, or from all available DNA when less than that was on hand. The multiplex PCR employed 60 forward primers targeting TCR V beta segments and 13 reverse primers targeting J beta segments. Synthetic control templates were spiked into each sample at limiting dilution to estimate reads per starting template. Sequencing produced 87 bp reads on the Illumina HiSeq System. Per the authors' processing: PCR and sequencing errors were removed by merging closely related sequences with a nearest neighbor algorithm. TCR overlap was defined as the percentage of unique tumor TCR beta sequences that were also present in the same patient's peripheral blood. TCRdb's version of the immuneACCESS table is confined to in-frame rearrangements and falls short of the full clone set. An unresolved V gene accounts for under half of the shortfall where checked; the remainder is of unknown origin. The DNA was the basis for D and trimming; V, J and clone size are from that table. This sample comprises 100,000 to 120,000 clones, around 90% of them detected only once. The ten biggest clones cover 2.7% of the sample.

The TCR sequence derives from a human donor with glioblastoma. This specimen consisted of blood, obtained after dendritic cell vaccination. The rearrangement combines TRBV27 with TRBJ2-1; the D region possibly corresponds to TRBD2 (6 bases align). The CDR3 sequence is CASSDGDAGYNEQFF. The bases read TGTGCCAGCAGTGATGGGGACGCGGGGTACAATGAGCAGTTCTTC.